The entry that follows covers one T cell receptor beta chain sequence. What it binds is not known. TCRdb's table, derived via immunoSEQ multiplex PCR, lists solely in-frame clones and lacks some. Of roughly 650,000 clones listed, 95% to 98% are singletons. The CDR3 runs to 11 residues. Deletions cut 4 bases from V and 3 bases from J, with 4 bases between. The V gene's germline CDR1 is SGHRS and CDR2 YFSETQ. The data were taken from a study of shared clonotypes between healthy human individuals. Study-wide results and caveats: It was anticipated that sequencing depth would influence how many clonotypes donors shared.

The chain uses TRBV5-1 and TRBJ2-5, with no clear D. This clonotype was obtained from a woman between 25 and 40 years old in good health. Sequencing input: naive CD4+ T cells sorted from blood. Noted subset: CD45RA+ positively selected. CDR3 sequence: CASSGEETQYF. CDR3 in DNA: TGCGCCAGCAGCGGGGAAGAGACCCAGTACTTC.